This TCR beta chain was retrieved from a study of T cells in tumors after PD-1 blockade. For the study at large: During anti-PD-1 treatment, some patients continued daily vismodegib 150 mg. Mean per blood sample: 95,000 to 130,000 templates (roughly 22,000-257,772), around 38,000 unique clonotypes.

Produced via immunoSEQ multiplex PCR; TCRdb's table is partial and in-frame only. The sample carries 60,000 or so clones, over 75% recorded once. Study results and limitations: Peripheral recruitment is suggested, as some novel exhausted tumor clones were in pre-treatment blood.

Germline values: CDR1 MNHEY, CDR2 SVGAGI. V was clipped by 6 bases and J by 0 bases, with 12 bases between them. The CDR3 has 15 residues. Only one count was recorded for this clone. What it binds is unknown. The sequence was collected from a human donor with basal cell carcinoma. The sample in question was PBMCs, obtained before anti-PD-1 treatment. V usage is TRBV6-5 and J usage is TRBJ1-5, with D maybe TRBD1 (5 bases). The CDR3: CASRPGANSNQPQHF. For the CDR3, the DNA is TGTGCCAGCAGACCCGGGGCTAATAGCAATCAGCCCCAGCATTTT.